Shown below are 28 T cell receptor beta chains from a single sample sequenced in a study of blood T cell repertoires in COVID-19. Clones were sequenced by immunoSEQ multiplex PCR, and TCRdb holds only the in-frame ones, with some missing. This table holds roughly 150,000 clones, approximately 78% found once. Specimen: peripheral blood. These receptors were collected from an elderly woman with acute or convalescent COVID-19.

V and J are TRBV28 and TRBJ1-1, with 8 positions matching TRBD1. The CDR3 is 14 amino acids. Germline V CDR1 and CDR2: MDHEN, SYDVKM. Trimming took 3 bases from V and 3 from J; bases not matched to a gene: 3. This chain's CDR3 is CASSLAGGDTEAFF. CDR3 in DNA: TGTGCCAGCAGTTTGGCAGGGGGCGACACTGAAGCTTTCTTT.

The V and J genes are TRBV7-9 and TRBJ2-1; 7 bases align to TRBD2. The CDR3 loop spans 15 amino acids. V lost 5 bases and J lost 2; bases outside the gene matches: 6. Germline values: CDR1 SEHNR, CDR2 FQNEAQ (reference sequence). DNA of the CDR3: TGTGCCAGCAGCCCAGGACTAGAAGCCTACAATGAGCAGTTCTTC. Translating it yields CASSPGLEAYNEQFF.

This chain joins TRBV5-5 and TRBJ1-1; maybe TRBD1 (6 bases). The CDR3 extends over 12 amino acids. V shed 2 bases and J shed 8 bases, with 10 bases lying between them. Per the germline V gene, CDR1 is SGHKS and CDR2 is YYEKEE (reference sequence). This chain's CDR3 is CASSFVRGEAFF. The CDR3 DNA follows: TGTGCCAGCAGCTTCGTCAGGGGAGAAGCTTTCTTT.

The chain couples TRBV19 to TRBJ2-1; the D gene is possibly TRBD2 (6 bases). Germline loops: CDR1 LNHDA, CDR2 SQIVND (reference sequence). CDR3 length equals 13 residues. The V gene lost 9 bases and the J gene lost 11 bases, with 20 bases spanning the gap. Written as DNA, the CDR3 is TGTGCCAGCCCTAACCCTGGGGGGACCAAGCAGTTCTTC. Translated, it gives CASPNPGGTKQFF.

This clone appeared once. The V gene is TRBV24-1, the J gene TRBJ2-3; a weak D match, TRBD2 (5 bases). The CDR3 is 15 amino acids. V was cut by 5 bases and J by 0 bases, with 11 bases left in between. Germline V gene sequence: CDR1 KGHDR, CDR2 SFDVKD. The DNA for the CDR3 is TGTGCCACCAGTGCCCGAACTAGGAGCACAGATACGCAGTATTTT. This codes for CATSARTRSTDTQYF.

For the CDR3, the DNA is TGTGCCAGCAGTTTTAGCGGGGTTAGCACAGATACGCAGTATTTT. The encoded protein is CASSFSGVSTDTQYF. The chain combines TRBV28 with TRBJ2-3; 8 nucleotides agree with TRBD2. Germline V CDR1 and CDR2: MDHEN, SYDVKM. V lost 3 bases, J lost 0 bases, and 2 bases stayed unmatched. The CDR3 extends over 15 amino acids.

The chain is built from TRBV5-5 and TRBJ2-5, with D maybe TRBD2 (5 bases). Germline-derived CDR1 and CDR2 are SGHKS and YYEKEE (reference sequence). Trimming stripped 4 bases from V and 5 bases from J, with 15 bases between. The CDR3 is 14 amino acids. DNA of the CDR3: TGTGCCAGCAGCCCCCGACAATGGGAGGAGACCCAGTACTTC. This gives the protein CASSPRQWEETQYF. Drawing the rest from reference TRBV5-5 and TRBJ2-5, the complete variable domain is DAGVTQSPTHLIKTRGQQVTLRCSPISGHKSVSWYQQVLGQGPQFIFQYYEKEERGRGNFPDRFSARQFPNYSSELNVNALLLGDSALYLCASSPRQWEETQYFGPGTRLLVL.

The CDR3 DNA reads TGTGCCAGCAGCCAAGGGCAGTCTCACGGGGAGCTGTTTTTT. Protein: CASSQGQSHGELFF. J is TRBJ2-2 and V is TRBV3-1 (or the pseudogene TRBV3-2); D is ambiguous. Trimming left V 1 base short and J 7 bases short, with 10 bases between. CDR1 is LGHDT and CDR2 is YNNKEL in the germline V gene (reference sequence). This CDR3 has 14 amino acids.

The CDR3 is CASSVTSGSNSADTQYF. Here the CDR3 DNA reads TGTGCCAGCAGTGTAACTAGCGGGAGTAATTCGGCAGATACGCAGTATTTT. The chain couples TRBV2 to TRBJ2-3; TRBD2 agrees at 11 bases. CDR3 size: 17 residues. The germline CDR1 and CDR2 sequences are SNHLY and FYNNEI. V trimming: 4 bases; J trimming: 4 bases; junction bases outside the gene matches: 10.

With regard to this clone: Other DNA sequences in this sample translate to the same CDR3. The rearrangement uses TRBV19 and TRBJ1-1; TRBD1 matches 7 bases. V shed 6 bases and J 5 bases; nucleotides not matched to a gene: 6. The CDR3 extends over 13 amino acids. CDR1 is LNHDA, CDR2 SQIVND, per germline (reference sequence). The CDR3 is CASSSTGDTEAFF. Written as DNA, the CDR3 is TGTGCCAGTAGCTCTACAGGGGATACTGAAGCTTTCTTT. Supplemented by reference TRBV19 and TRBJ1-1, the full variable domain reads DGGITQSPKYLFRKEGQNVTLSCEQNLNHDAMYWYRQDPGQGLRLIYYSQIVNDFQKGDIAEGYSVSREKKESFPLTVTSAQKNPTAFYLCASSSTGDTEAFFGQGTRLTVV.

This clone was seen more than once but under ten times. The J gene is TRBJ1-5, the V gene TRBV4-1, with no clear D. The CDR3 length is 13 residues. CDR1 and CDR2 from the germline V gene are MGHRA and YSYEKL. The V end was cut by 2 bases, the J end by 6 bases, with 8 bases between. The CDR3 DNA follows: TGCGCCAGCAGCCAAATCCCGTTTCAGCCCCAGCATTTT. Its protein product is CASSQIPFQPQHF.

The chain is built from TRBV7-9 and TRBJ2-2; D perhaps matches TRBD2 (6 bases). This CDR3 is built from 14 residues. Germline V lookup: CDR1 SEHNR, CDR2 FQNEAQ (reference sequence). V lost 2 bases to trimming and J lost 7 bases, with 11 bases between them. DNA for the CDR3: TGTGCCAGCAGCTTACGGCGGGGAGGCGGGGAGCTGTTTTTT. As protein: CASSLRRGGGELFF.

The V call is TRBV5-4, the J call TRBJ2-1; 12 bases line up with TRBD2. The V gene's germline CDR1 is SGHNT and CDR2 YYREEE (reference sequence). V lost 2 bases to trimming and J lost 10 bases; unmatched junction nucleotides: 10. The CDR3 has 16 residues. The chain's CDR3 is CASSLPGTSGSREQFF. CDR3 nucleotide sequence: TGTGCCAGCAGCTTACCCGGGACTAGCGGGTCCCGGGAGCAGTTCTTC.

DNA of the CDR3: TGTGCCAGCAGCCAAGAGAGGCACGAGCAGTACTTC. Amino acid sequence: CASSQERHEQYF. The gene calls are TRBV14 and TRBJ2-7; the D is unclear. Looked up from germline, CDR1 is SGHDN and CDR2 is FVKESK. The CDR3 is 12 amino acids. Trimming stripped 0 bases from V and 5 bases from J, with 5 bases between.

About this clone itself: One end of the junction fails to match germline, which may point to a read error. J is TRBJ2-5 and V is TRBV6-1; TRBD2 agrees at 8 bases. CDR1 is MNHNS and CDR2 is SASEGT in the germline V gene. The CDR3 spans 16 residues. CDR3 in DNA: TGTGCCAGCAGTAAAGCGGGGGCCGGGATTCAAGAGACCCAGTACTTC. Its translation: CASSKAGAGIQETQYF.

The chain couples TRBV19 to TRBJ1-1, with D unclear. The CDR3 loop spans 16 amino acids. The V end lost 2 bases, the J end lost 4 bases, and 17 bases lay between the germline ends. The germline CDR1 and CDR2 sequences are LNHDA and SQIVND (reference sequence). CDR3 nucleotides: TGTGCCAGTAGTATATGGCGGGCAAATGGTCCCACTGAAGCTTTCTTT. Translation gives CASSIWRANGPTEAFF.

V is TRBV2 and J is TRBJ1-5; D unresolved. Trimming took 9 bases from V and 6 from J, leaving 15 bases between them. This CDR3 comprises 13 residues. Germline V gene data show CDR1 as SNHLY and CDR2 as FYNNEI. CDR3 sequence reads: CASRRGLVQPQHF. The CDR3 bases are TGTGCCAGTCGAAGAGGGTTGGTTCAGCCCCAGCATTTT.

The V and J genes are TRBV14 and TRBJ2-7; TRBD2 matches 14 bases. Trimming removed 4 bases from V and 4 bases from J; junction bases left unmatched: 21. The CDR3 runs to 21 residues. Germline CDR1 reads SGHDN; CDR2 reads FVKESK. The chain's CDR3 is CASSLGRLGTSGRGDSYEQYF. Here the CDR3 DNA reads TGTGCCAGCAGCCTCGGTAGGCTCGGGACTAGCGGGAGAGGGGACTCATACGAGCAGTACTTC.

This clone was counted a few times. The rearrangement joins TRBV5-1 to TRBJ2-2; TRBD2 aligns across 13 bases. V shed 4 bases and J 3 bases; nucleotides not matched to a gene: 6. Per the germline V gene, CDR1 is SGHRS and CDR2 is YFSETQ. This CDR3 is 17 amino acids long. The CDR3 reads CASSPGGLAGHTGELFF. The CDR3 coding sequence is TGCGCCAGCAGCCCGGGGGGACTAGCGGGACACACCGGGGAGCTGTTTTTT.

This chain uses TRBV9 with TRBJ2-6, with TRBD1 identical over 8 bases. Per germline, CDR1 SGDLS and CDR2 YYNGEE. With V trimmed by 3 bases and J by 2 bases, 4 bases remained unmatched. This CDR3 spans 16 amino acids. CDR3 residues: CASSDETGAGANVLTF. The CDR3 DNA sequence: TGTGCCAGCAGCGATGAGACAGGGGCTGGGGCCAACGTCCTGACTTTC.

This clone has just a few counts. The chain joins TRBV11-2 to TRBJ2-7, with 10 bases matching TRBD1. The junction had 6 bases not matched to a gene; V was cut back by 5 bases and J by 5 bases. The CDR3 extends over 14 amino acids. From germline, CDR1 is SGHAT and CDR2 FQNNGV. The CDR3 sequence: CASSLGTGADEQYF. Written as DNA, the CDR3 is TGTGCCAGCAGCCTCGGGACAGGGGCCGACGAGCAGTACTTC.

The chain joins TRBV7-2 to TRBJ2-2; possibly TRBD1 for D (6 bases). This CDR3 is 14 amino acids long. V was clipped by 4 bases and J by 4 bases, with 10 bases between them. Germline loops: CDR1 SGHTA, CDR2 FQGNSA. The CDR3 DNA follows: TGTGCCAGCAGCTCCCTCAGGGGCACCGGGGAGCTGTTTTTT. This gives the protein CASSSLRGTGELFF.

J is TRBJ2-7 and V is TRBV5-4; possibly TRBD2 for D (6 bases). The CDR3 is made up of 15 amino acids. Germline lookup yields CDR1 SGHNT and CDR2 YYREEE (reference sequence). V lost 3 bases and J 4 bases, leaving 17 bases between the germline ends. The CDR3 DNA reads as TGTGCCAGCAGCTCAGACCGACTAGTTACTTACGAGCAGTACTTC. Protein product: CASSSDRLVTYEQYF.

The chain combines TRBV19 with TRBJ1-2, with D maybe TRBD1 (5 bases). The CDR3 totals 15 residues. Germline V gives CDR1 LNHDA, CDR2 SQIVND (reference sequence). Deletions cut 3 bases from V and 5 bases from J, with 16 bases between. The DNA of the CDR3 is TGTGCCAGTAGTATTCGTGCGCAGGGAGGGTATGGCTACACCTTC. Translated, it gives CASSIRAQGGYGYTF.

The chain combines TRBV5-1 with TRBJ2-3; 7 bases agree with TRBD2. There are 16 residues in the CDR3. With 0 bases clipped from V and 2 bases from J, the junction kept 6 bases outside the gene matches. Germline V gene lookup returns CDR1 SGHRS and CDR2 YFSETQ. CDR3 sequence: CASSLVSAGVTDTQYF. Here the CDR3 DNA reads TGCGCCAGCAGCTTGGTCTCCGCGGGAGTCACAGATACGCAGTATTTT.

The chain uses TRBV5-1 and TRBJ1-3; weak D call: TRBD1 (6 bases). Trimming left V 4 bases short and J 0 bases short, with 14 bases between. This CDR3 has 16 amino acids. CDR1 SGHRS and CDR2 YFSETQ come from the germline V gene. The CDR3: CASSLDRIRSGNTIYF. The CDR3 region has the DNA TGCGCCAGCAGCCTGGACAGAATCCGCTCTGGAAACACCATATATTTT.

The rearrangement links TRBV11-2 to TRBJ1-2, with 9 bases matching TRBD1. Germline V gives CDR1 SGHAT, CDR2 FQNNGV. The CDR3 sequence is 13 residues long. The V and J ends lost 5 bases and 8 bases, in that order; junction bases with no gene match: 6. Here the CDR3 reads CASSLDRGLGYTF. The CDR3 DNA follows: TGTGCCAGCAGCCTGGACAGGGGACTCGGCTACACCTTC.

The V and J genes are TRBV30 and TRBJ2-5; tentatively, D is TRBD2 (6 bases). V was clipped by 0 bases and J by 10 bases, with 15 bases between them. Germline assignment: CDR1 GTSNPN and CDR2 SVGIG (reference sequence). CDR3 length: 13 residues. CDR3: CAWSVRGIQFQYF. The CDR3 DNA is TGTGCCTGGAGTGTACGGGGGATCCAGTTCCAGTACTTC.